These T cell receptor beta chains were read from a single sample in a study of blood T cell repertoires in COVID-19. Generated by immunoSEQ multiplex PCR, the TCRdb table keeps only in-frame clones and is missing some. Seen here are approximately 190,000 clones, around 83% observed once, and the top ten hold approximately 6.2%. The specimen was peripheral blood. Receptor source: a woman between 40 and 55 years old with acute or convalescent COVID-19. Both conserved end residues are part of each CDR3. D genes are given only for firm matches. Clone size, where shown, is once, few, many, or a class for clones that have expanded.

clone_size	d_call	v_call	j_call	cdr3_aa	cdr3_nt
NA	TRBD1	TRBV5-1	TRBJ1-1	CASSSTTGGNTEAFF	TGCGCCAGCAGCTCAACGACAGGGGGGAACACTGAAGCTTTCTTT
NA	NA	TRBV7-9	TRBJ2-7	CASSYGQNSYEQYF	TGTGCCAGCAGCTATGGACAGAACTCCTACGAGCAGTACTTC
NA	NA	TRBV2	TRBJ1-2	CASGEGYYGYTF	TGTGCCAGTGGCGAGGGTTACTATGGCTACACCTTC
NA	TRBD1	TRBV27	TRBJ2-7	CASSLGTGSSHEQYF	TGTGCCAGCAGTTTAGGGACAGGGTCATCCCACGAGCAGTACTTC
many	TRBD1	TRBV2	TRBJ2-7	CAGGGQGSYEQYF	TGTGCAGGAGGGGGACAGGGATCATACGAGCAGTACTTC
NA	TRBD1	TRBV28	TRBJ1-2	CASSFQGASNYGYTF	TGTGCCAGCAGTTTTCAGGGGGCGAGTAACTATGGCTACACCTTC
NA	NA	TRBV30	TRBJ1-2	CAWSAGGTSYGYTF	TGTGCCTGGAGTGCGGGGGGTACTTCCTATGGCTACACCTTC
NA	TRBD1	TRBV30	TRBJ2-5	CAWRGRPGTGVQETQYF	TGTGCCTGGAGGGGCAGGCCCGGGACAGGGGTCCAGGAGACCCAGTACTTC
NA	TRBD1	TRBV7-2	TRBJ2-1	CASSLKTGTGPYNEQFF	TGTGCCAGCAGCCTAAAAACCGGGACAGGACCCTACAATGAGCAGTTCTTC
NA	NA	TRBV3-1/TRBV3-2	TRBJ2-5	CASSSQALQETQYF	TGTGCCAGCAGCTCTCAAGCCCTCCAAGAGACCCAGTACTTC
NA	TRBD2	TRBV28	TRBJ2-2	CASSSAGGDTGELFF	TGTGCCAGCAGTTCAGCGGGGGGCGACACCGGGGAGCTGTTTTTT
NA	NA	TRBV21-1	TRBJ2-7	CASSSLGDTYEQYF	TGTGCCAGCAGCAGTCTAGGGGACACCTACGAGCAGTACTTC
NA	NA	TRBV11-2	TRBJ1-6	CASSPLTVGWQGPLHF	TGTGCCAGCAGCCCTCTCACGGTAGGGTGGCAGGGACCCCTCCACTTT
few	NA	TRBV23-1	TRBJ1-4	CASSGGHTATNEKLFF	TGCGCCAGCAGTGGTGGACATACTGCAACTAATGAAAAACTGTTTTTT
once	TRBD1	TRBV7-3	TRBJ1-1	CASSLQGAKNTEAFF	TGTGCCAGCAGCTTACAGGGGGCGAAGAACACTGAAGCTTTCTTT
NA	NA	TRBV5-4	TRBJ2-7	CASSPRRGGEPYEQYF	TGTGCCAGCAGCCCGAGACGCGGAGGGGAACCCTACGAGCAGTACTTC
NA	TRBD1	TRBV19	TRBJ1-6	CASRQGGNSPLHF	TGTGCCAGCCGACAGGGTGGTAATTCACCCCTCCACTTT
NA	TRBD1	TRBV29-1	TRBJ2-2	CSVTGTGATVGTGELFF	TGCAGCGTCACCGGGACAGGGGCCACCGTGGGCACCGGGGAGCTGTTTTTT
NA	TRBD1	TRBV6-5	TRBJ1-1	CASSYTGTGPEAFF	TGTGCCAGCAGTTACACCGGGACAGGGCCTGAAGCTTTCTTT
once	NA	TRBV7-2	TRBJ2-3	CASSSYGDTQYF	TGTGCCAGCAGCTCCTACGGGGATACGCAGTATTTT
NA	TRBD1	TRBV30	TRBJ1-1	CAWNAGQGDTEAFF	TGTGCCTGGAACGCAGGACAGGGGGACACTGAAGCTTTCTTT
NA	TRBD2	TRBV9	TRBJ2-5	CASSVGASGSETQYF	TGTGCCAGCAGCGTAGGGGCTAGCGGGAGTGAGACCCAGTACTTC
NA	TRBD2	TRBV6-5	TRBJ2-1	CASSRLAGGYNEQFF	TGTGCCAGCAGTCGACTAGCCGGGGGGTACAATGAGCAGTTCTTC
NA	NA	TRBV28	TRBJ1-1	CASSFPGTTEAFF	TGTGCCAGCAGTTTTCCCGGGACTACTGAAGCTTTCTTT
NA	TRBD1	TRBV4-1	TRBJ2-1	CASSRGQGFYNEQFF	TGCGCCAGCAGCCGAGGACAGGGATTTTACAATGAGCAGTTCTTC
NA	TRBD1	TRBV30	TRBJ1-2	CAWTFLDRGDYGYTF	TGTGCCTGGACCTTCTTGGACAGGGGGGACTATGGCTACACCTTC
NA	NA	TRBV28	TRBJ1-1	CASSFRGIYTEAFF	TGTGCCAGCAGTTTCCGGGGAATCTACACTGAAGCTTTCTTT
NA	NA	TRBV5-1	TRBJ2-3	CASSSGTTSQSDTQYF	TGCGCCAGCAGCTCTGGAACGACTAGTCAATCAGATACGCAGTATTTT
NA	NA	TRBV9	TRBJ1-1	CASSASLGGRPDKAEAFF	TGTGCCAGCAGCGCCTCTTTGGGGGGGCGACCTGATAAGGCTGAAGCTTTCTTT
NA	NA	TRBV7-2	TRBJ1-2	CASSTDRTTNYGYTF	TGTGCCAGCAGCACTGACAGGACCACTAACTATGGCTACACCTTC
NA	NA	TRBV6-5	TRBJ2-7	CASRRPRRPYEQYF	TGTGCCAGCAGGAGACCGAGGAGGCCGTACGAGCAGTACTTC
NA	NA	TRBV30	TRBJ1-6	CAWSVVQYNSPLHF	TGTGCCTGGAGTGTGGTACAGTATAATTCACCCCTCCACTTT
few	TRBD1	TRBV7-9	TRBJ2-7	CASSASDRSAYEQYF	TGTGCCAGCAGCGCTTCGGACAGGTCAGCCTACGAGCAGTACTTC
NA	NA	TRBV2	TRBJ2-5	CASTSDQETQYF	TGTGCCAGCACGTCAGACCAAGAGACCCAGTACTTC
NA	NA	TRBV2	TRBJ2-5	CASSFGGREETQYF	TGTGCCAGCAGCTTCGGGGGGCGCGAAGAGACCCAGTACTTC
NA	NA	TRBV2	TRBJ1-4	CASSQKQGANEKLFF	TGTGCCAGCAGTCAAAAACAGGGTGCTAATGAAAAACTGTTTTTT
NA	TRBD1	TRBV6-4	TRBJ2-1	CASTSRGTSSPNEQFF	TGTGCCAGCACCTCCAGGGGGACCTCATCTCCCAATGAGCAGTTCTTC
NA	NA	TRBV25-1	TRBJ1-6	CASSGGRSPLHF	TGTGCCAGCAGTGGGGGGCGATCACCCCTCCACTTT
NA	TRBD1	TRBV18	TRBJ1-5	CASSPSRTGGAGNQPQHF	TGTGCCAGCTCACCTTCCAGGACAGGGGGCGCGGGCAATCAGCCCCAGCATTTT
NA	TRBD1	TRBV5-1	TRBJ1-4	CASSTKGQVSLEKLFF	TGCGCCAGCAGCACAAAAGGACAGGTCTCTCTCGAAAAACTGTTTTTT
few	TRBD1	TRBV2	TRBJ1-1	CASTEGGKGTEAFF	TGTGCCAGCACAGAAGGGGGCAAGGGCACTGAAGCTTTCTTT
NA	TRBD1	TRBV18	TRBJ1-1	CASSGQANTEAFF	TGTGCCAGCTCCGGACAGGCGAACACTGAAGCTTTCTTT
NA	NA	TRBV7-9	TRBJ2-5	CASSSRGSETQYF	TGTGCCAGCAGCTCCAGGGGATCGGAGACCCAGTACTTC
NA	NA	TRBV18	TRBJ1-4	CASSPPGGKLFF	TGTGCCAGCTCACCACCGGGGGGAAAACTGTTTTTT
NA	NA	TRBV7-8	TRBJ1-2	CASSSRTGYGYTF	TGTGCCAGCAGCTCAAGGACTGGCTATGGCTACACCTTC
NA	TRBD1	TRBV2	TRBJ1-1	CASRPQAGQGVSVDSF	TGTGCCAGCAGACCACAGGCGGGACAGGGGGTTTCAGTTGACTCTTTT
NA	NA	TRBV4-1	TRBJ1-5	CASSQGSGGAQPQHF	TGCGCCAGCAGCCAAGGCTCGGGGGGTGCTCAGCCCCAGCATTTT
NA	TRBD2	TRBV5-1	TRBJ2-5	CASSRTSGGLETQYF	TGCGCCAGCAGCAGGACTAGCGGGGGACTAGAGACCCAGTACTTC
NA	NA	TRBV6-4	TRBJ1-4	CASGGTNEKLFF	TGTGCCAGTGGAGGGACTAATGAAAAACTGTTTTTT
few	NA	TRBV6-5	TRBJ2-7	CATEKQESYEQYF	TGTGCCACCGAAAAACAGGAGTCCTACGAGCAGTACTTC
NA	TRBD1	TRBV28	TRBJ2-6	CASSLTAGGFGANVLTF	TGTGCCAGCAGTTTAACTGCAGGGGGCTTTGGGGCCAACGTCCTGACTTTC
NA	NA	TRBV7-9	TRBJ2-2	CASLQTRSAGELFF	TGTGCCAGCCTTCAGACTCGTTCGGCCGGGGAGCTGTTTTTT
NA	TRBD1	TRBV7-2	TRBJ1-4	CASSPGQGSDKLFF	TGTGCCAGCAGCCCCGGACAGGGAAGTGACAAACTGTTTTTT